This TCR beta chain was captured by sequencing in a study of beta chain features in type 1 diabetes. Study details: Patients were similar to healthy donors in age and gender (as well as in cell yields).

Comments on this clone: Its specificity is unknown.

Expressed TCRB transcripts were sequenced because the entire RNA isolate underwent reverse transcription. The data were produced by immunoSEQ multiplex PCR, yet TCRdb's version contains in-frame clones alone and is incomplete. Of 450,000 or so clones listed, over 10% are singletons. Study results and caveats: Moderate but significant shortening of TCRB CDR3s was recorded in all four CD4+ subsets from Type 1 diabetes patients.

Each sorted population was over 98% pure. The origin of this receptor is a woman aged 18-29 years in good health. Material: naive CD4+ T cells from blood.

DNA of the CDR3: TGCGCCAGCAGCTTCGGACCTAATGAAAAACTGTTTTTT. This encodes CASSFGPNEKLFF. The chain joins TRBV5-1 to TRBJ1-4; no clear D gene. Germline CDR1 reads SGHRS; CDR2 reads YFSETQ. Trimming took off 2 bases at V and 3 bases at J, with 5 bases between the two ends. This CDR3 contains 13 residues.